The 23 T cell receptor beta chains in this list originate from one sample, sequenced in a study of T-cell reconstitution after alpha-beta-depleted transplantation in children. Using unique molecular identifiers, the investigators prepared the TCRbeta library. TCRdb called the PCR reads again in MiXCR, with one record for every CDR3 protein. Of 330,000 or so distinct CDR3 sequences listed, around a tenth were seen once; the top ten hold 2% to 2.5%. Sample: PBMCs from the stem cell graft donor, taken from the stem cell graft. These receptor sequences come from a human donor who donated a stem cell graft to a child with acute lymphoblastic leukemia.

The sample holds many counts of this clonotype. The rearrangement links TRBV3-1 to TRBJ2-7; 16 bases map to TRBD2. V was clipped by 3 bases and J by 2 bases; unmatched bases: 16. The CDR3 has 21 amino acids. The V gene's germline CDR1 is LGHDT and CDR2 YNNKEL (reference sequence). The CDR3 region has the DNA TGTGCCAGCAGCCAGGTACGGCCGGGACTAGCGGGAGGGAGGAGGACCTACGAGCAGTACTTC. This sequence encodes CASSQVRPGLAGGRRTYEQYF.

This clonotype has a handful of counts. This sequence joins TRBV4-2 and TRBJ2-5, with D perhaps TRBD2 (5 bases). Germline loops: CDR1 LGHNA, CDR2 YNFKEQ. CDR3 length: 15 amino acids. V lost 0 bases and J lost 2, with 10 bases in between. The CDR3 loop is CASSQEASGQETQYF. The CDR3 coding sequence is TGTGCCAGCAGCCAAGAGGCCAGCGGACAAGAGACCCAGTACTTC.

This clonotype showed up just a few times. This CDR3 is CSARRAGVVADTQYF. Here the CDR3 DNA reads TGCAGTGCTAGAAGAGCGGGAGTAGTGGCAGATACGCAGTATTTT. This chain joins TRBV20-1 and TRBJ2-3, with 8 bases that match TRBD2. Germline CDR1 and CDR2: DFQATT and SNEGSKA (reference sequence). Trimming removed 2 bases from V and 4 bases from J; junction bases left unmatched: 8. This CDR3 is built from 15 residues.

The V and J genes are TRBV10-3 and TRBJ2-7, with D perhaps matching TRBD2 (6 bases). Between the trimmed V and J ends, which lost 0 bases and 3 bases, there was a span of 9 bases. Germline V gives CDR1 ENHRY, CDR2 SYGVKD. CDR3 length equals 14 residues. This chain's CDR3 is CAISESRDFYEQYF. The DNA for the CDR3 is TGTGCCATCAGTGAGTCGAGGGACTTCTACGAGCAGTACTTC.

This chain uses TRBV29-1 with TRBJ1-2; D is perhaps TRBD1 (5 bases). Looked up from germline, CDR1 is SQVTM and CDR2 is ANQGSEA. This CDR3 is built from 14 residues. V was cut by 3 bases and J by 5 bases, with 16 bases left in between. CDR3 in DNA: TGCAGCGTTGACCAAACCGGGACGGATTATGGCTACACCTTC. Protein product: CSVDQTGTDYGYTF.

This clonotype was seen more than once but under ten times. A read error may account for a junction end that differs from germline. The chain is built from TRBV20-1 and TRBJ2-4; TRBD2 matches 12 bases. This CDR3 contains 15 residues. CDR1 DFQATT and CDR2 SNEGSKA come from the germline V gene (reference sequence). CDR3 DNA: TGCAGTGCTAGCGGACTAGCGGGAATAAAAAACAGTCAGTACTTC. Amino acid sequence: CSASGLAGIKNSQYF.

The table lists this clonotype with a few counts. V usage is TRBV27 and J usage is TRBJ2-7, with D possibly being TRBD1 or TRBD2 (5 bases each). V lost 5 bases, J lost 2 bases, and 13 bases lay in between. This CDR3 contains 14 residues. Germline CDR1 and CDR2: MNHEY and SMNVEV (reference sequence). CDR3 sequence: CASSRGRATYEQYF. Here the CDR3 DNA reads TGTGCCAGCAGTCGGGGCAGAGCCACCTACGAGCAGTACTTC.

The chain uses TRBV20-1 and TRBJ2-3; possibly TRBD2 for D (7 bases). Germline lookup yields CDR1 DFQATT and CDR2 SNEGSKA (reference sequence). CDR3 length: 14 residues. V lost 6 bases to trimming and J lost 2 bases, with 15 bases between them. This chain's CDR3 is CSAKGGTSTDTQYF. The DNA for the CDR3 is TGCAGTGCCAAGGGGGGGACTTCCACAGATACGCAGTATTTT.

This clonotype has more than one count but fewer than ten. This sequence joins TRBV4-3 and TRBJ1-2, with D uncertain. Germline CDR1 is LGHNA and CDR2 is YSLEER. Trimming pared 0 bases from V and 0 bases from J, leaving 8 bases between. The CDR3 runs to 15 residues. CDR3 nucleotides: TGCGCCAGCAGCCAAGATCTCGCAGCTAACTATGGCTACACCTTC. It is translated as CASSQDLAANYGYTF.

The rearrangement links TRBV5-6 to TRBJ2-5; D remains ambiguous. The CDR3 spans 14 residues. The germline CDR1 and CDR2 sequences are SGHDT and YYEEEE. Trimming left V 3 bases short and J 0 bases short, with 9 bases between. The CDR3 coding sequence is TGTGCCAGCAGCTCCCGAGGCAACCAAGAGACCCAGTACTTC. The encoded protein is CASSSRGNQETQYF.

This clonotype has only a few counts. V usage is TRBV5-1 and J usage is TRBJ2-2; D is possibly TRBD1 (6 bases). The germline CDR1 and CDR2 sequences are SGHRS and YFSETQ. Trimming pared 2 bases from V and 2 bases from J, leaving 10 bases between. The CDR3 is 15 residues long. The CDR3 DNA reads TGCGCCAGCAGCTTATGGGGACAAAACACCGGGGAGCTGTTTTTT. Amino acids: CASSLWGQNTGELFF.

This clonotype was seen a handful of times. The V and J genes are TRBV6-5 and TRBJ2-6, with D possibly matching TRBD2 (6 bases). The CDR3 sequence is 19 residues long. Trimming shortened V by 0 bases and J by 0 bases, and 15 bases separated the two germline ends. Germline V CDR1 and CDR2: MNHEY, SVGAGI. CDR3 region: CASSYSLAGLISGANVLTF. In DNA, the CDR3 is TGTGCCAGCAGTTACTCCTTGGCGGGATTAATCTCTGGGGCCAACGTCCTGACTTTC.

At least ten counts were recorded for this clonotype. The J gene is TRBJ2-3, the V gene TRBV6-2 or TRBV6-3; 9 bases are shared with TRBD1. In germline, CDR1 is MNHEY, CDR2 SVGEGT. The CDR3 loop spans 17 amino acids. The V segment lost 8 bases and the J segment 6 bases; nucleotides outside the gene matches: 18. The CDR3 region is CASGSGTGFFLMDTQYF. The DNA for the CDR3 is TGTGCCAGCGGCTCTGGGACAGGGTTCTTTCTCATGGATACGCAGTATTTT.

At least ten counts were recorded for this clonotype. The J gene is TRBJ2-4, the V gene TRBV4-1, with D possibly being TRBD1 or TRBD2 (6 bases each). Trimming stripped 2 bases from V and 10 bases from J, with 15 bases between. The germline V gene encodes CDR1 MGHRA and CDR2 YSYEKL. The CDR3 consists of 14 residues. The CDR3 DNA follows: TGCGCCAGCAGCCAACCCCAGGGGAGGAGAATTCAGTACTTC. Protein: CASSQPQGRRIQYF.

This chain connects TRBV28 to TRBJ1-4, with 7 bases lining up with TRBD1. The CDR3 is 16 residues long. J was trimmed by 6 bases and V by 3 bases; bases with no gene match: 10. The V gene's germline CDR1 is MDHEN and CDR2 SYDVKM. CDR3: CASSFPQGQLDEKLFF. The CDR3 nucleotides read TGTGCCAGCAGTTTCCCCCAGGGACAGCTGGATGAAAAACTGTTTTTT.

This clonotype occurred a few times. V usage is TRBV12-3 or TRBV12-4 and J usage is TRBJ1-3; TRBD1 might be the D (5 bases). CDR3 length: 11 residues. The ends were cut back, 11 bases at V and 3 bases at J, with 8 bases in the middle. CDR3 loop: CAGGVGNTIYF. Written as DNA, the CDR3 is TGTGCCGGGGGGGTTGGAAACACCATATATTTT.

The chain uses TRBV5-1 and TRBJ1-2; D might be TRBD1 (5 bases). V lost 0 bases and J lost 0, with 6 bases in between. In germline, CDR1 is SGHRS, CDR2 YFSETQ. The CDR3 length is 14 residues. The CDR3 region has the DNA TGCGCCAGCAGCTTGGGGGACGCTAACTATGGCTACACCTTC. This sequence encodes CASSLGDANYGYTF.

In this sample, this clonotype turned up many times. The J gene is TRBJ2-1, the V gene TRBV9, with 12 bases identical to TRBD2. V lost 4 bases, J lost 6 bases, and 8 bases stayed unmatched. The CDR3 consists of 16 residues. Germline CDR1 SGDLS, CDR2 YYNGEE. The CDR3 DNA reads TGTGCCAGCAGCTCGAGGACTAGCGGGATTCGCAATGAGCAGTTCTTC. It encodes CASSSRTSGIRNEQFF.

Details on this clonotype: The junction and the germline gene differ at one end; a read error may be behind it. CDR3 DNA: TGCGGCGTCTCAACAGGGAGGTCCTACGAGCAGTACTTC. This codes for CGVSTGRSYEQYF. The chain uses TRBV29-1 and TRBJ2-7; either TRBD1 or TRBD2 may supply D (6 bases each). The germline V gene has CDR1 SQVTM and CDR2 ANQGSEA. The CDR3 covers 13 residues.

This clonotype was seen many times. The CDR3 reads CASSFFVNTEAFF. The CDR3 DNA is TGTGCCAGCAGCTTTTTTGTGAACACTGAAGCTTTCTTT. The chain joins TRBV5-5 to TRBJ1-1; D uncertain. Germline loops: CDR1 SGHKS, CDR2 YYEKEE (reference sequence). The CDR3 totals 13 residues. The germline V and J ends were trimmed by 2 bases and 0 bases, with 5 bases remaining between them. Supplemented by reference TRBV5-5 and TRBJ1-1, the full variable domain reads DAGVTQSPTHLIKTRGQQVTLRCSPISGHKSVSWYQQVLGQGPQFIFQYYEKEERGRGNFPDRFSARQFPNYSSELNVNALLLGDSALYLCASSFFVNTEAFFGQGTRLTVV.

In its sample, this clonotype was seen many times. The chain links TRBV20-1 to TRBJ1-1, with no clear D. Per the germline V gene, CDR1 is DFQATT and CDR2 is SNEGSKA (reference sequence). V lost 6 bases and J 2 bases, leaving 7 bases between the germline ends. This CDR3 region has 11 residues. CDR3 sequence (DNA): TGCAGTGCCCAAGGTAACACTGAAGCTTTCTTT. It specifies CSAQGNTEAFF.

The chain combines TRBV4-2 with TRBJ2-6; D ambiguous. Trimming took 3 bases from V and 4 from J, leaving 16 bases between them. The germline V gene has CDR1 LGHNA and CDR2 YNFKEQ. This CDR3 is built from 17 residues. Here the CDR3 DNA reads TGTGCCAGCAGCCAGAGTTTTCGGTATACAGGGGCCAACGTCCTGACTTTC. Its translation is CASSQSFRYTGANVLTF.

The gene calls are TRBV6-5 and TRBJ2-7; possibly TRBD1 or TRBD2 for D (7 bases each). The CDR3 sequence is 15 residues long. Germline CDR1 MNHEY, CDR2 SVGAGI. Trimming took off 5 bases at V and 4 bases at J, with 18 bases between the two ends. The CDR3 protein is CASSTRQGLTYEQYF. The CDR3 DNA reads as TGTGCCAGCAGTACACGACAGGGACTAACATACGAGCAGTACTTC.